Shown below are 8 T cell receptor beta chains from a single sample sequenced in a study of identical twins. TCRdb reprocessed the 5' RACE reads via MiXCR and lists one record per CDR3 protein. The sample consists of 600,000 to 850,000 distinct CDR3 sequences, about 20% of them appearing once. These data also formed part of another study, on T cells expressing NK-cell markers.

Specimen: PBMCs. Receptors originate from a woman aged 18 to 35 in good health.

The count of this clonotype is one. The chain has TRBV5-1 and TRBJ2-3; 7 positions agree with TRBD1. With 8 bases clipped from V and 2 bases from J, the junction kept 8 bases outside the gene matches. Germline values: CDR1 SGHRS, CDR2 YFSETQ. This CDR3 has 14 residues. The CDR3 DNA reads as TGCGCCAGTAAGCTGGGACAGAACACAGATACGCAGTATTTT. This codes for CASKLGQNTDTQYF.

This clonotype has just a few counts. This chain links TRBV15 with TRBJ1-1, with D unclear. CDR1 is LNHNV, CDR2 YYDKDF, per germline (reference sequence). Trimming pared 4 bases from V and 10 bases from J, leaving 25 bases between. The length of the CDR3 is 16 residues. For the CDR3, the DNA is TGTGCCACCAGCAAGACTCCCGGTTTCGCCCGTGAGAGAGCTTTCTTT. Translating gives CATSKTPGFARERAFF.

The rearrangement links TRBV27 to TRBJ1-5, with D unclear. The CDR3 loop spans 14 amino acids. The V gene's germline CDR1 is MNHEY and CDR2 SMNVEV (reference sequence). Between the trimmed V and J ends, which lost 3 bases and 2 bases, there was a span of 8 bases. CDR3 sequence: CASSFGPGNQPQHF. The CDR3, as DNA: TGTGCCAGCAGTTTTGGGCCAGGCAATCAGCCCCAGCATTTT.

This clonotype was found a few times. The CDR3 DNA reads TGTGCCAGCACCCAATCCTACCTAGCGGGGGGCCAGTACTTC. Its translation: CASTQSYLAGGQYF. V is TRBV7-9 and J is TRBJ2-7; 11 bases match TRBD2. From germline, CDR1 is SEHNR and CDR2 FQNEAQ (reference sequence). The trim removed 7 bases at V and 10 bases at J, leaving 12 bases unmatched. The CDR3 consists of 14 residues.

This clonotype was seen only a few times. J is TRBJ2-5 and V is TRBV9, with TRBD2 matching over 11 bases. V trimming: 0 bases; J trimming: 4 bases; junction bases outside the gene matches: 2. This CDR3 has 15 residues. CDR1 and CDR2 from the germline V gene are SGDLS and YYNGEE. CDR3 sequence reads: CASSVGGLAGETQYF. In DNA, the CDR3 is TGTGCCAGCAGCGTAGGAGGACTAGCGGGAGAGACCCAGTACTTC. The variable domain in full, completed from reference TRBV9 and TRBJ2-5, reads DSGVTQTPKHLITATGQRVTLRCSPRSGDLSVYWYQQSLDQGLQFLIQYYNGEERAKGNILERFSAQQFPDLHSELNLSSLELGDSALYFCASSVGGLAGETQYFGPGTRLLVL.

The V and J genes are TRBV5-1 and TRBJ2-3; D not resolved. Per the germline V gene, CDR1 is SGHRS and CDR2 is YFSETQ. The CDR3 has 13 amino acids. Deletions cut 5 bases from V and 3 bases from J, with 10 bases between. In DNA form, the CDR3 reads TGCGCCAGCAGTCAAACCCCTACAGATACGCAGTATTTT. This sequence encodes CASSQTPTDTQYF.

This clonotype was seen only a few times. The rearrangement joins TRBV20-1 to TRBJ2-7; TRBD2 agrees at 8 bases. With V trimmed by 5 bases and J by 5 bases, 8 bases remained unmatched. The germline CDR1 and CDR2 sequences are DFQATT and SNEGSKA (reference sequence). The length of the CDR3 is 13 residues. CDR3 in DNA: TGCAGTGCTCCGGGACTAGTCTTTCACGAGCAGTACTTC. Its translation is CSAPGLVFHEQYF.

A remark on this clonotype: A junction boundary mismatches the germline segment, possibly from a read error. The chain is built from TRBV5-1 and TRBJ1-2, with 10 bases lining up with TRBD1. The CDR3 runs to 15 residues. Germline V gives CDR1 SGHRS, CDR2 YFSETQ. CDR3 sequence: CASSLGTGEYGGYTF. The CDR3 bases are TGCGCCAGCAGTTTGGGGACAGGGGAATATGGTGGCTACACCTTC.